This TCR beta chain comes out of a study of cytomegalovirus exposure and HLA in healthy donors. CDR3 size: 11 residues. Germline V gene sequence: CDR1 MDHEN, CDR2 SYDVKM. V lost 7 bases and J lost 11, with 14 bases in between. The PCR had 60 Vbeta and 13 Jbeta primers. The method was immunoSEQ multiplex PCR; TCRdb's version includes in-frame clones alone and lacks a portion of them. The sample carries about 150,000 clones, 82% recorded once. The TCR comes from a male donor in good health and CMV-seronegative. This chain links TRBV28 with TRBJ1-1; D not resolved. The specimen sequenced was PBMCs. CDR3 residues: CASTMGRGAFF. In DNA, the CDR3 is TGTGCCAGCACCATGGGCCGCGGGGCTTTCTTT.